This TCR beta chain is from a study of early T cells in non-severe SARS-CoV-2 infection. In the study overall: The authors sequenced bulk RNA from unsorted whole blood, leaving chains unpaired.

CDR1 is MNHNY, CDR2 SVGAGI, per germline (reference sequence). Trimming removed 0 bases from V and 0 bases from J, with 15 bases in between. The length of the CDR3 is 18 residues. Turning to this clonotype: Its target is not known.

Individual cDNA molecules were tagged with unique molecular identifiers. TCRdb fed the 5' RACE reads into MiXCR, producing one record per CDR3 protein. This repertoire shows about 45,000 distinct CDR3 sequences, about 9.9% found once; its top ten account for about a fifth. General observations from the study: There was a bias toward anti-spike CD8 responses in VDJdb matching, which missed private and CD4 specificities.

The sequence was obtained from an adult who was a healthcare worker with PCR-confirmed SARS-CoV-2 infection or an uninfected control (not recorded which). The specimen sequenced was whole blood. This chain uses TRBV6-6 with TRBJ2-1; D is perhaps TRBD2 (6 bases). The CDR3 region is CASSYSTSAGSSYNEQFF. CDR3 sequence (DNA): TGTGCCAGCAGTTACTCGACCTCCGCGGGAAGCTCCTACAATGAGCAGTTCTTC.